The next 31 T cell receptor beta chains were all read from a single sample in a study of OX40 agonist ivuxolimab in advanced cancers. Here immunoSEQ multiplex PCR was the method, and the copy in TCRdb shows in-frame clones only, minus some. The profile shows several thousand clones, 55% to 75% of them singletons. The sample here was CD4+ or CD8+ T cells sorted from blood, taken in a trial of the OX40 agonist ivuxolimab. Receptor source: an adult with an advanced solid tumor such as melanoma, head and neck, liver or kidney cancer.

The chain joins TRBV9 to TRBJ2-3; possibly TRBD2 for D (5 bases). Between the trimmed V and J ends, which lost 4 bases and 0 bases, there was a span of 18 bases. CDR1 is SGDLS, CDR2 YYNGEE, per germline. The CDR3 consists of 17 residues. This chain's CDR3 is CASSHPRTGSSTDTQYF. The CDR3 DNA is TGTGCCAGCAGCCATCCTCGGACGGGATCTAGCACAGATACGCAGTATTTT.

DNA of the CDR3: TGTGCCAGCAGCCTCCTAGCGGGGGGCACAGATACGCAGTATTTT. It translates to CASSLLAGGTDTQYF. The chain links TRBV4-2 to TRBJ2-3; TRBD2 matches at 10 bases. The CDR3 extends over 15 amino acids. Looked up from germline, CDR1 is LGHNA and CDR2 is YNFKEQ. The trim removed 4 bases at V and 1 base at J, leaving 2 bases unmatched.

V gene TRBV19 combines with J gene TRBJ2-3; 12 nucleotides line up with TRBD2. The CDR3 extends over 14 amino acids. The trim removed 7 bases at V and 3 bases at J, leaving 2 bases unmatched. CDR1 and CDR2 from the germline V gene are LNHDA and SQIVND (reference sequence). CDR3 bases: TGTGCCAGTACTAGCGGGGGGGCAACAGATACGCAGTATTTT. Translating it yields CASTSGGATDTQYF.

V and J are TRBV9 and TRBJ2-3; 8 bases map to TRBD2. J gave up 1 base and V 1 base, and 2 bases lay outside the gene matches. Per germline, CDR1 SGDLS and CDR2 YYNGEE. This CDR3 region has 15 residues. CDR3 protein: CASSVYGGGTDTQYF. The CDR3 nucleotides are TGTGCCAGCAGCGTATACGGGGGGGGCACAGATACGCAGTATTTT.

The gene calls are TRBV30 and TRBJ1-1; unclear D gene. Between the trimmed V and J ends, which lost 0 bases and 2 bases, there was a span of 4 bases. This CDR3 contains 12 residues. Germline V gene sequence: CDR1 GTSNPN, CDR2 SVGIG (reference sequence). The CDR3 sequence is CAWSVRNTEAFF. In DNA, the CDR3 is TGTGCCTGGAGTGTACGAAACACTGAAGCTTTCTTT.

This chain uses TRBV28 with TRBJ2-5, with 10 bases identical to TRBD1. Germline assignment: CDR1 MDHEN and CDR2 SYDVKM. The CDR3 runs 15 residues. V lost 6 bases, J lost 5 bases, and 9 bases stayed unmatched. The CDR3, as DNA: TGTGCCAGCAGCCCAGGGACAGGGGATTGGGAGACCCAGTACTTC. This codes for CASSPGTGDWETQYF.

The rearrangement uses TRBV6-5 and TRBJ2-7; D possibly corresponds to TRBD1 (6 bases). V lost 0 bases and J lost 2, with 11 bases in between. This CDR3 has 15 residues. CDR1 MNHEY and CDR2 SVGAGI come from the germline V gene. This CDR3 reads CASSYSLDSAYEQYF. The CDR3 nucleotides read TGTGCCAGCAGTTACTCACTGGACAGCGCCTACGAGCAGTACTTC.

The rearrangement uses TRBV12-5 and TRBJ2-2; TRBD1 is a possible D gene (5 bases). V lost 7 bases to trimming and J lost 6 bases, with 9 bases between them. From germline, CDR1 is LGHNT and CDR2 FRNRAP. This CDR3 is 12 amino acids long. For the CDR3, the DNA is TGTGCTAGTGCCGAAGGGGCCGGGGAGCTGTTTTTT. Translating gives CASAEGAGELFF.

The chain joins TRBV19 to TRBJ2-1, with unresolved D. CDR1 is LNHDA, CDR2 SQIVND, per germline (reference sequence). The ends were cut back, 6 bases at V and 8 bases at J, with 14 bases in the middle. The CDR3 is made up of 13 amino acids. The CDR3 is CASSTLLHDEQFF. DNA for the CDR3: TGTGCCAGTAGCACCTTGCTACACGATGAGCAGTTCTTC.

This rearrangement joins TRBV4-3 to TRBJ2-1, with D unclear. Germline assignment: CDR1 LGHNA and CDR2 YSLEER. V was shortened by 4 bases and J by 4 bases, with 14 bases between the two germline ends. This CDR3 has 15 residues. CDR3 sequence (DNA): TGCGCCAGCAGCCTTGAGCGCCTAATATACAATGAGCAGTTCTTC. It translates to CASSLERLIYNEQFF.

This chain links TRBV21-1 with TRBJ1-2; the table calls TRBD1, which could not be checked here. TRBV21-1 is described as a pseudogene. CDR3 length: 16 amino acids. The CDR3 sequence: CASSARDRGPGNGYTF. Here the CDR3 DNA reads TGTGCCAGCAGCGCCCGGGACAGGGGACCGGGAAACGGCTACACCTTC.

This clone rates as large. CDR3 protein: CASKTGVSEQYF. In DNA form, the CDR3 reads TGTGCCAGTAAAACAGGGGTAAGCGAGCAGTACTTC. The chain links TRBV19 to TRBJ2-7; 7 bases line up with TRBD1. With 7 bases clipped from V and 6 bases from J, the junction kept 6 bases outside the gene matches. Per germline, CDR1 LNHDA and CDR2 SQIVND (reference sequence). CDR3 size: 12 residues.

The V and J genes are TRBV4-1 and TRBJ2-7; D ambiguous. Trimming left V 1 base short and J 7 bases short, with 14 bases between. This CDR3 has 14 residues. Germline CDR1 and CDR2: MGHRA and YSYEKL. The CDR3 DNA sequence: TGCGCCAGCAGCCAAGGATACTTCTCCGGGGAGCAGTACTTC. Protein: CASSQGYFSGEQYF.

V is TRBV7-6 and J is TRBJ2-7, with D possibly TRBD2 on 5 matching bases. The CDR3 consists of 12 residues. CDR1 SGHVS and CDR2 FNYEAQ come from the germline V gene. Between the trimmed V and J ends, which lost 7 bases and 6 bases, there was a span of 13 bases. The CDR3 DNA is TGTGCCAGCATGGGCGGGTTCGGCGAGCAGTACTTC. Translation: CASMGGFGEQYF.

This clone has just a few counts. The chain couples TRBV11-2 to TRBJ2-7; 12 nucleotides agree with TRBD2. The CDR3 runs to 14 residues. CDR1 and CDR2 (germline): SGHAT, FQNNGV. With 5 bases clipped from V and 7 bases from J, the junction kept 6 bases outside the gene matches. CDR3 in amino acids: CASSPSGREEEQYF. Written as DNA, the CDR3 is TGTGCCAGCAGCCCTAGCGGGAGGGAGGAAGAGCAGTACTTC.

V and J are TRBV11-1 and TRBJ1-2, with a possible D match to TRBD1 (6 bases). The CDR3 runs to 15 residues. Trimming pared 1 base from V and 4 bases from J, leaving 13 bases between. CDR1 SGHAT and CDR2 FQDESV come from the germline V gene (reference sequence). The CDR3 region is CASSLEDSISYGYTF. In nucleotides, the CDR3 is TGTGCCAGCAGCTTAGAGGACAGCATCTCCTATGGCTACACCTTC.

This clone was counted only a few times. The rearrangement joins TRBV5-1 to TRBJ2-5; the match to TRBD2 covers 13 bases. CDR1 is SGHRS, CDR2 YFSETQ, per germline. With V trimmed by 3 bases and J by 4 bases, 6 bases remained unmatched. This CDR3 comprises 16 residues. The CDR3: CASSYTGLAGLETQYF. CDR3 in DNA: TGCGCCAGCAGCTACACGGGACTAGCGGGACTAGAGACCCAGTACTTC.

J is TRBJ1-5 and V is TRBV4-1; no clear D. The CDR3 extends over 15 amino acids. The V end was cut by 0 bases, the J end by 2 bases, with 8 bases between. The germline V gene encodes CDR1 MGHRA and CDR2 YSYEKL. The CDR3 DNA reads TGCGCCAGCAGCCAAGAAAGCTGGGGCAATCAGCCCCAGCATTTT. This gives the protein CASSQESWGNQPQHF.

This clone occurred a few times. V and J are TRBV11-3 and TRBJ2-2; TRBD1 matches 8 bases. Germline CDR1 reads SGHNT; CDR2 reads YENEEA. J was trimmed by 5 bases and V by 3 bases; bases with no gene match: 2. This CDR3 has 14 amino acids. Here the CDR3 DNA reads TGTGCCAGCAGCTTTTACAGGGGGACCGGGGAGCTGTTTTTT. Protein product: CASSFYRGTGELFF.

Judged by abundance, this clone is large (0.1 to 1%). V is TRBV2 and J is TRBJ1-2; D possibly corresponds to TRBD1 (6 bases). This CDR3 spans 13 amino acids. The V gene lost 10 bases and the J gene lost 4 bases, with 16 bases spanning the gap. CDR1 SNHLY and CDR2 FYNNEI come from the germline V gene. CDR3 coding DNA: TGTGCCACGGGCACGGGGGCAGTCTATGGCTACACCTTC. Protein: CATGTGAVYGYTF.

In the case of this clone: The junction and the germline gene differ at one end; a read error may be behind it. The CDR3 bases are TGTGCTAGCAGCTTAAGTCCGGGTTCCTACGAGCAGTACTTC. Amino acid sequence: CASSLSPGSYEQYF. The chain is built from TRBV7-7 and TRBJ2-7; the D is unclear. The CDR3 has 14 amino acids. Looked up from germline, CDR1 is SSHAT and CDR2 is FNYEAQ (reference sequence).

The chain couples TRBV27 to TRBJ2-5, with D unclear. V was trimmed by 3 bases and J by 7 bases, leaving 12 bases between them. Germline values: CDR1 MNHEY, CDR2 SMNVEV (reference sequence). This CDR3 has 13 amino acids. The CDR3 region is CASSLYQLGTQYF. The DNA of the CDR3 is TGTGCCAGCAGTTTGTACCAGCTAGGGACCCAGTACTTC.

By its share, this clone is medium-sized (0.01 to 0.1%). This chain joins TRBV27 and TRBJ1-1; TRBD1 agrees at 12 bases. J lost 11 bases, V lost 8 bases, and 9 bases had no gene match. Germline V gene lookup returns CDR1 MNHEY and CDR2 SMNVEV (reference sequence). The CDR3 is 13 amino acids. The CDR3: CASAPGQGAGAFF. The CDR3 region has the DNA TGTGCCAGCGCTCCGGGACAGGGGGCTGGTGCTTTCTTT.

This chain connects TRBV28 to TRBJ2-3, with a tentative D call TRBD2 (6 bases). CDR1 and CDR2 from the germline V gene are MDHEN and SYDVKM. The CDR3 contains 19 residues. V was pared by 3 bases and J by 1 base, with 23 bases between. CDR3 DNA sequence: TGTGCCAGCAGTTTGGGGCCCGCAGGGACGGGAGCGGGCACAGATACGCAGTATTTT. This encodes CASSLGPAGTGAGTDTQYF.

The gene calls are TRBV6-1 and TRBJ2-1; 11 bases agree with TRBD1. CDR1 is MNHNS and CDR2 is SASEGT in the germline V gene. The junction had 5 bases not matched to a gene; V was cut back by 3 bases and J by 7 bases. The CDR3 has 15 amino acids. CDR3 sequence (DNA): TGTGCCAGCAGTGAGTCGGGGACAGGGGGAAATGAGCAGTTCTTC. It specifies CASSESGTGGNEQFF.

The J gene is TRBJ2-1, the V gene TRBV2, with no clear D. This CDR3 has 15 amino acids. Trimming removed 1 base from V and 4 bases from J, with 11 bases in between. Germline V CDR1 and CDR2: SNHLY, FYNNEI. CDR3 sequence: CASSEGQATYNEQFF. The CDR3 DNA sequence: TGTGCCAGCAGTGAAGGTCAGGCGACATACAATGAGCAGTTCTTC.

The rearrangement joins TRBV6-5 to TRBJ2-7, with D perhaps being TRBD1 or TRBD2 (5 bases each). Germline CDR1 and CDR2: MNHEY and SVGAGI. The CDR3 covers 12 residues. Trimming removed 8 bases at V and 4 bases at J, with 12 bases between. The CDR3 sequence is CASYGTGYEQYF. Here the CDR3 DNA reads TGTGCCAGCTACGGGACGGGATACGAGCAGTACTTC.

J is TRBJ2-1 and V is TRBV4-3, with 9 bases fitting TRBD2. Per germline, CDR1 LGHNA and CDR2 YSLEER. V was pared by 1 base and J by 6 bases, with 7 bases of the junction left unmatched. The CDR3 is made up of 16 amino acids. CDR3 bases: TGCGCCAGCAGCCAAGGTCTAGCGGGGATGAGCAATGAGCAGTTCTTC. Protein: CASSQGLAGMSNEQFF.

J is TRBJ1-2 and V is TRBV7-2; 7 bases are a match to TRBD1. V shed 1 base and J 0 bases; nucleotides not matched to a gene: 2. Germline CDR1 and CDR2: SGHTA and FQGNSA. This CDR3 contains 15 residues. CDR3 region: CASSLGDRPNYGYTF. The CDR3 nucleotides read TGTGCCAGCAGCTTAGGGGACAGACCTAACTATGGCTACACCTTC.

The chain's CDR3 is CASSLAGREQYF. In DNA form, the CDR3 reads TGTGCCAGCAGTTTGGCAGGGAGGGAGCAGTACTTC. The chain links TRBV27 to TRBJ2-7, with D perhaps matching TRBD2 (6 bases). Trimming pared 3 bases from V and 7 bases from J, leaving 10 bases between. Germline lookup yields CDR1 MNHEY and CDR2 SMNVEV (reference sequence). The CDR3 is made up of 12 amino acids.

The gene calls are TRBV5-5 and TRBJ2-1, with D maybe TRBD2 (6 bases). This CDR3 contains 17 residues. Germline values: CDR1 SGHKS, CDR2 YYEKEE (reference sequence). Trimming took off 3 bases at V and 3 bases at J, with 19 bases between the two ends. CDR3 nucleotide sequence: TGTGCCAGCAGCTCTACGGGGGAGCAGGGTAACTACAATGAGCAGTTCTTC. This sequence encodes CASSSTGEQGNYNEQFF.